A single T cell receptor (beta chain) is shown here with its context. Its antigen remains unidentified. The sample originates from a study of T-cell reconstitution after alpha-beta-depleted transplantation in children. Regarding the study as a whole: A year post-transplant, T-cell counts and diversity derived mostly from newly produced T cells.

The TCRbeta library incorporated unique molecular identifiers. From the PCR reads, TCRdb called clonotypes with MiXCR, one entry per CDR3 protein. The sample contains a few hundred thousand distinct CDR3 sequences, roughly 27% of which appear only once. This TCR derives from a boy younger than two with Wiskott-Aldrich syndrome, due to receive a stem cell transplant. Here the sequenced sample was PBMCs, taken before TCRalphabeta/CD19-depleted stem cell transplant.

The CDR3 sequence: CASSPSRETQYF. CDR3 bases: TGTGCCAGCAGTCCGTCCCGAGAGACCCAGTACTTC. The chain carries TRBV6-6 and TRBJ2-5; D not resolved. CDR3 length: 12 amino acids. V was trimmed by 5 bases and J by 4 bases, leaving 8 bases between them. Germline V lookup: CDR1 MNHNY, CDR2 SVGAGI (reference sequence).